The T cell receptor beta chain described here comes from a study of T cells after posttransplantation cyclophosphamide. As concerns this clone: Its specificity is not known.

TCRdb's copy holds only in-frame clones and misses some; the assay was immunoSEQ multiplex PCR. The data hold tens of thousands of clones, with around 95% observed a single time. Findings and limits, study-wide: Donor-recipient repertoire similarity was low at 1-2 months, rising over year one. After PTCy, TRB diversity resembled that of CNI/methotrexate controls.

The germline V and J ends were trimmed by 9 bases and 1 base, with 14 bases remaining between them. In germline, CDR1 is MNHNS, CDR2 SASEGT. The CDR3 has 14 amino acids. V usage is TRBV6-1 and J usage is TRBJ2-3; possibly TRBD2 for D (6 bases). This sequence originates from a woman younger than 45 in good health and a related stem cell transplant donor. Sequenced: PBMCs. CDR3 protein: CASLRGLGTDTQYF. The CDR3 DNA reads as TGTGCCAGTCTGAGGGGACTCGGCACAGATACGCAGTATTTT.